The clone carrying this T cell receptor beta chain was seen repeatedly, ten times or more. The data originate from a study of regulatory T cells in long-lasting Graves disease. TCR beta libraries were built with iRepertoire HTBI primers and Arm-PCR of CDR3 regions. MiXCR was run by TCRdb on the multiplex PCR reads, yielding one entry per CDR3 protein. The sample lists 550,000 to 700,000 distinct CDR3 sequences, more than 15% occurring once. Time point reported: newly diagnosed GD, antithyroid drugs for less than 3 months. From PBMCs, RNA was extracted and then used to make the TCR library. The V gene end was trimmed by 1 base and the J gene end by 8 bases; junction bases not matched to a gene: 8. The CDR3 totals 15 residues. Germline V gene sequence: CDR1 GTSNPN, CDR2 SVGIG (reference sequence). This same sample was also part of a study on T cells in Graves' hyperthyroidism and ophthalmopathy.

Source: peripheral blood mononuclear cells (PBMCs), taken at new diagnosis, from a patient treated with antithyroid drugs. This sequence joins TRBV30 and TRBJ1-4; TRBD1 matches at 9 bases. The sequence was collected from a man aged 18 to 30 with Graves disease. CDR3 protein: CAWSEWDRVEEKLFF. The CDR3 DNA reads as TGTGCCTGGAGTGAATGGGACAGGGTTGAGGAAAAACTGTTTTTT.